Shown below are 32 T cell receptor beta chains from a single sample sequenced in a study of cytomegalovirus exposure and HLA in healthy donors. The PCR used 60 Vbeta and 13 Jbeta primers. Produced via immunoSEQ multiplex PCR; TCRdb's table is partial and in-frame only. The sample holds under 150,000 clones, approximately 78% seen once. Sequenced sample: PBMCs. The receptors were sampled from a woman aged 45-60 years in good health and CMV-seropositive.

The chain uses TRBV2 and TRBJ1-5; D is undetermined. Germline V gene data show CDR1 as SNHLY and CDR2 as FYNNEI. The V gene lost 4 bases and the J gene lost 7 bases, with 11 bases spanning the gap. The length of the CDR3 is 13 residues. This CDR3 reads CASSVEREQPQHF. Written as DNA, the CDR3 is TGTGCCAGCAGTGTTGAACGGGAACAGCCCCAGCATTTT.

The chain is built from TRBV4-1 and TRBJ2-2, with D tentatively TRBD2 (6 bases). CDR3 length: 15 residues. Per the germline V gene, CDR1 is MGHRA and CDR2 is YSYEKL. V was clipped by 8 bases and J by 0 bases, with 13 bases between them. The CDR3 DNA sequence: TGCGCCAGCGGGAATAGCGGAGCGAACACCGGGGAGCTGTTTTTT. Protein product: CASGNSGANTGELFF.

This clone was seen only a few times. This chain uses TRBV10-2 with TRBJ2-1; D unresolved. CDR1 WSHSY and CDR2 SAAADI come from the germline V gene. V was trimmed by 8 bases and J by 0 bases, leaving 17 bases between them. This CDR3 contains 16 residues. The chain's CDR3 is CASLGLRKSSYNEQFF. The CDR3 DNA sequence: TGCGCCAGCCTCGGCCTGCGGAAAAGCTCCTACAATGAGCAGTTCTTC.

The chain employs TRBV28 and TRBJ1-1; 9 nucleotides agree with TRBD1. V trimming: 8 bases; J trimming: 9 bases; junction bases outside the gene matches: 13. The CDR3 runs 14 residues. Germline values: CDR1 MDHEN, CDR2 SYDVKM. The CDR3 nucleotides are TGTGCCAGCCAGAACTTCGGACAGGGGTTAAAAGCTTTCTTT. Amino acid sequence: CASQNFGQGLKAFF.

This clone was counted a single time. This chain connects TRBV18 to TRBJ1-4; D possibly corresponds to TRBD1 (6 bases). The ends were cut back, 1 base at V and 4 bases at J, with 10 bases in the middle. This CDR3 has 15 residues. CDR1 is KGHSH and CDR2 is LQKENI in the germline V gene. The CDR3 DNA follows: TGTGCCAGCTCACCACAGGGGACATATAATGAAAAACTGTTTTTT. Encoded protein: CASSPQGTYNEKLFF. Drawing the rest from reference TRBV18 and TRBJ1-4, the complete variable domain is NAGVMQNPRHLVRRRGQEARLRCSPMKGHSHVYWYRQLPEEGLKFMVYLQKENIIDESGMPKERFSAEFPKEGPSILRIQQVVRGDSAAYFCASSPQGTYNEKLFFGSGTQLSVL.

This chain joins TRBV7-9 and TRBJ1-1, with 7 bases lining up with TRBD1. V shed 8 bases, J shed 7 bases, and the junction held 22 bases outside the gene matches. The CDR3 contains 17 residues. Germline-derived CDR1 and CDR2 are SEHNR and FQNEAQ (reference sequence). The CDR3 DNA follows: TGTGCCAGCCTCGGCGGAGGGGGCCCAATTCGTGGCAGTGAAGCTTTCTTT. Translated, it gives CASLGGGGPIRGSEAFF.

This clone turned up a few times. This chain links TRBV5-1 with TRBJ2-2; 7 positions match TRBD1. The CDR3 is made up of 15 amino acids. The V gene's germline CDR1 is SGHRS and CDR2 YFSETQ. Germline trimming cut 0 bases from V and 1 base from J; bases unmatched to any gene: 0. Here the CDR3 reads CASSLGDRNTGELFF. CDR3 coding DNA: TGCGCCAGCAGCTTGGGGGACAGGAACACCGGGGAGCTGTTTTTT.

The chain has TRBV10-3 and TRBJ2-7; D might be TRBD1 (5 bases). The germline CDR1 and CDR2 sequences are ENHRY and SYGVKD. V shed 7 bases and J shed 0 bases, with 13 bases lying between them. This CDR3 has 14 amino acids. The CDR3 DNA follows: TGTGCCATCAAACTGGACAAGAGCTCCTACGAGCAGTACTTC. Translated, it gives CAIKLDKSSYEQYF.

The chain has TRBV7-8 and TRBJ2-3; TRBD2 is a possible D gene (5 bases). Germline V lookup: CDR1 SGHVS, CDR2 FQNEAQ. V lost 5 bases to trimming and J lost 5 bases, with 11 bases between them. The CDR3 totals 13 residues. The CDR3 here is CASSPPREDTQYF. The CDR3 coding sequence is TGTGCCAGCAGCCCCCCCCGGGAAGATACGCAGTATTTT.

This CDR3 is CASTPGGNTEAFF. Written as DNA, the CDR3 is TGTGCCAGCACCCCTGGGGGGAATACTGAAGCTTTCTTT. The chain employs TRBV9 and TRBJ1-1, with a weak D call TRBD1 (5 bases). This CDR3 is built from 13 residues. V was clipped by 6 bases and J by 5 bases, with 14 bases between them. Germline CDR1 is SGDLS and CDR2 is YYNGEE. Supplemented by reference TRBV9 and TRBJ1-1, the full variable domain reads DSGVTQTPKHLITATGQRVTLRCSPRSGDLSVYWYQQSLDQGLQFLIQYYNGEERAKGNILERFSAQQFPDLHSELNLSSLELGDSALYFCASTPGGNTEAFFGQGTRLTVV.

This clone was counted between two and nine times. V and J are TRBV5-4 and TRBJ1-3; 7 positions match TRBD1. V shed 4 bases, J shed 0 bases, and the junction held 10 bases outside the gene matches. The CDR3 loop spans 17 amino acids. Germline CDR1 reads SGHNT; CDR2 reads YYREEE (reference sequence). The CDR3, as DNA: TGTGCCAGCAGCCCCCCGGGAGGGGGCTCCTCTGGAAACACCATATATTTT. It is translated as CASSPPGGGSSGNTIYF. The whole variable domain, filled in from reference TRBV5-4 and TRBJ1-3, reads ETGVTQSPTHLIKTRGQQVTLRCSSQSGHNTVSWYQQALGQGPQFIFQYYREEENGRGNFPPRFSGLQFPNYSSELNVNALELDDSALYLCASSPPGGGSSGNTIYFGEGSWLTVV.

The chain couples TRBV7-9 to TRBJ1-1, with a possible D match to TRBD1 (5 bases). CDR3 length: 12 residues. Per the germline V gene, CDR1 is SEHNR and CDR2 is FQNEAQ (reference sequence). Trimming shortened V by 4 bases and J by 5 bases, and 8 bases separated the two germline ends. The CDR3 region has the DNA TGTGCCAGCAGCTATAGGGGTACTGAAGCTTTCTTT. This codes for CASSYRGTEAFF.

The rearrangement links TRBV7-2 to TRBJ1-1; D gene unclear. The CDR3 spans 12 residues. Germline V gives CDR1 SGHTA, CDR2 FQGNSA. The V end was cut by 2 bases, the J end by 7 bases, with 8 bases between. The CDR3 nucleotides read TGTGCCAGCAGCTTACAGTACAGTGAAGCTTTCTTT. Translation: CASSLQYSEAFF.

This sequence joins TRBV29-1 and TRBJ2-3; tentatively, D is TRBD1 (6 bases). Germline V gene lookup returns CDR1 SQVTM and CDR2 ANQGSEA. V lost 4 bases and J 1 base, leaving 15 bases between the germline ends. The CDR3 is 15 residues long. The chain's CDR3 is CSVAGQFIGTDTQYF. CDR3 nucleotides: TGCAGCGTTGCGGGACAATTTATTGGCACAGATACGCAGTATTTT.

This chain uses TRBV6-5 with TRBJ2-7; TRBD2 aligns across 11 bases. CDR1 is MNHEY and CDR2 is SVGAGI in the germline V gene. After removal of 10 bases from V and 4 bases from J, the junction contained 9 bases not matched to a gene. The CDR3 extends over 14 amino acids. The CDR3 spells CATSSTSGNYEQYF. CDR3 sequence (DNA): TGTGCCACCTCATCGACTAGCGGGAATTACGAGCAGTACTTC.

This chain links TRBV2 with TRBJ2-5; no definite D call. Germline V CDR1 and CDR2: SNHLY, FYNNEI. The ends were cut back, 3 bases at V and 6 bases at J, with 8 bases in the middle. The CDR3 totals 12 residues. The CDR3 here is CASSDSIQTQYF. The CDR3 bases are TGTGCCAGCAGTGATAGCATCCAGACCCAGTACTTC.

This chain links TRBV11-3 with TRBJ2-1, with TRBD2 identical over 9 bases. This CDR3 region has 13 residues. Germline V gene sequence: CDR1 SGHNT, CDR2 YENEEA. V dropped 0 bases and J dropped 10; count of bases not matched to a gene: 1. For the CDR3, the DNA is TGTGCCAGCAGCTTAGAGGCGGGGGGGGAGCAGTTCTTC. It is translated as CASSLEAGGEQFF.

V is TRBV7-2 and J is TRBJ2-7; D is uncertain. The CDR3 contains 13 residues. Germline V CDR1 and CDR2: SGHTA, FQGNSA. V shed 5 bases and J shed 5 bases, with 13 bases lying between them. DNA for the CDR3: TGTGCCAGCAGCCCTACGATAGTTCACGAGCAGTACTTC. This translates into CASSPTIVHEQYF. The complete variable domain, with remaining parts taken from reference TRBV7-2 and TRBJ2-7, reads GAGVSQSPSNKVTEKGKDVELRCDPISGHTALYWYRQSLGQGLEFLIYFQGNSAPDKSGLPSDRFSAERTGGSVSTLTIQRTQQEDSAVYLCASSPTIVHEQYFGPGTRLTVT.

This chain connects TRBV19 to TRBJ1-2; D is unresolved. The CDR3 loop spans 13 amino acids. From germline, CDR1 is LNHDA and CDR2 SQIVND (reference sequence). V lost 5 bases and J lost 2, with 9 bases in between. CDR3 sequence: CASSSRSNYGYTF. In nucleotides, the CDR3 is TGTGCCAGTAGTTCGAGGAGCAACTATGGCTACACCTTC.

This clone has just one count. V is TRBV9 and J is TRBJ1-5; D is perhaps TRBD1 (6 bases). In germline, CDR1 is SGDLS, CDR2 YYNGEE. This CDR3 comprises 16 residues. Trimming cost V 3 bases and J 6 bases, with 19 bases left between them. Here the CDR3 reads CASSAEDQGPGQPQHF. DNA of the CDR3: TGTGCCAGCAGCGCGGAGGATCAGGGGCCGGGTCAGCCCCAGCATTTT. The full variable domain, with the rest looked up from reference TRBV9 and TRBJ1-5, is DSGVTQTPKHLITATGQRVTLRCSPRSGDLSVYWYQQSLDQGLQFLIQYYNGEERAKGNILERFSAQQFPDLHSELNLSSLELGDSALYFCASSAEDQGPGQPQHFGDGTRLSIL.

J is TRBJ1-5 and V is TRBV28; 7 nucleotides agree with TRBD1. This CDR3 region has 17 residues. With 5 bases clipped from V and 0 bases from J, the junction kept 10 bases outside the gene matches. Germline V gene lookup returns CDR1 MDHEN and CDR2 SYDVKM. The CDR3 spells CASSPPRQGYSNQPQHF. CDR3 nucleotides: TGTGCCAGCAGTCCCCCAAGACAGGGATATAGCAATCAGCCCCAGCATTTT.

The CDR3, as DNA: TGCGCCAGCAGCTTGGAGCCCGGGGAAGGCTACTACAATGAGCAGTTCTTC. This gives the protein CASSLEPGEGYYNEQFF. The V and J genes are TRBV5-1 and TRBJ2-1, with D possibly being TRBD2 (5 bases). The CDR3 consists of 17 residues. The germline V gene encodes CDR1 SGHRS and CDR2 YFSETQ. The V gene lost 0 bases and the J gene lost 3 bases, with 16 bases spanning the gap.

This clone showed up just once. The rearrangement uses TRBV6-6 and TRBJ2-3; the D gene is possibly TRBD1 (5 bases). V dropped 2 bases and J dropped 4 bases, with 13 bases sitting between them. This CDR3 has 15 amino acids. The germline gives CDR1 MNHNY, CDR2 SVGAGI (reference sequence). The CDR3 sequence: CASSYQTGLADTQYF. In DNA form, the CDR3 reads TGTGCCAGCAGTTACCAAACAGGTTTGGCAGATACGCAGTATTTT.

The chain has TRBV14 and TRBJ2-1; D gene unclear. The CDR3 has 15 residues. Between the trimmed V and J ends, which lost 4 bases and 5 bases, there was a span of 15 bases. Germline V gives CDR1 SGHDN, CDR2 FVKESK. This CDR3 reads CASSLKSVRNNEQFF. The CDR3 coding sequence is TGTGCCAGCAGCCTCAAGTCGGTGAGAAACAATGAGCAGTTCTTC.

This chain links TRBV28 with TRBJ2-3, with D hard to call. Germline CDR1 MDHEN, CDR2 SYDVKM. Trimming took off 6 bases at V and 8 bases at J, with 21 bases between the two ends. The length of the CDR3 is 15 residues. The CDR3 bases are TGTGCCAGCAGCCAGGCCCCCCCCCGCATGGTTACGCAGTATTTT. Its protein product is CASSQAPPRMVTQYF. The full variable domain, its missing parts supplied by reference TRBV28 and TRBJ2-3, is DVKVTQSSRYLVKRTGEKVFLECVQDMDHENMFWYRQDPGLGLRLIYFSYDVKMKEKGDIPEGYSVSREKKERFSLILESASTNQTSMYLCASSQAPPRMVTQYFGPGTRLTVL.

This chain joins TRBV30 and TRBJ1-5; D possibly corresponds to TRBD1 (6 bases). The V and J ends lost 4 bases and 9 bases respectively, with 25 bases between them. The CDR3 contains 16 residues. The germline gives CDR1 GTSNPN, CDR2 SVGIG (reference sequence). Here the CDR3 reads CAWNTGSLRPPGPQHF. CDR3 DNA sequence: TGTGCCTGGAATACAGGGTCACTCAGACCCCCGGGGCCCCAGCATTTT.

This chain joins TRBV19 and TRBJ1-2; D is perhaps TRBD1 (6 bases). The germline V and J ends were trimmed by 2 bases and 5 bases, with 15 bases remaining between them. CDR1 is LNHDA, CDR2 SQIVND, per germline (reference sequence). This CDR3 has 15 residues. This chain's CDR3 is CASSIPFRGGYGYTF. The DNA of the CDR3 is TGTGCCAGTAGTATACCCTTCAGGGGTGGATATGGCTACACCTTC. Combining the CDR3 with reference TRBV19 and TRBJ1-2 gives the whole variable domain DGGITQSPKYLFRKEGQNVTLSCEQNLNHDAMYWYRQDPGQGLRLIYYSQIVNDFQKGDIAEGYSVSREKKESFPLTVTSAQKNPTAFYLCASSIPFRGGYGYTFGSGTRLTVV.

This chain links TRBV6-6 with TRBJ2-7; 8 bases are a match to TRBD2. The V gene end was trimmed by 10 bases and the J gene end by 6 bases; junction bases not matched to a gene: 14. The CDR3 totals 14 residues. Germline V CDR1 and CDR2: MNHNY, SVGAGI (reference sequence). The CDR3 is CATKPPGLGGEQYF. DNA of the CDR3: TGTGCCACAAAGCCCCCGGGACTAGGTGGCGAGCAGTACTTC.

The rearrangement links TRBV19 to TRBJ2-1, with 9 bases fitting TRBD2. V shed 9 bases and J 6 bases; nucleotides not matched to a gene: 9. The CDR3 length is 14 residues. Germline CDR1 reads LNHDA; CDR2 reads SQIVND (reference sequence). The CDR3 nucleotides read TGTGCCAGCTCCCCGGGACTAGCCGCCAATGAGCAGTTCTTC. This translates into CASSPGLAANEQFF.

The genes are TRBV7-2 and TRBJ2-3, with TRBD2 matching 7 bases. CDR1 is SGHTA, CDR2 FQGNSA, per germline. CDR3 length equals 15 residues. The trim removed 1 base at V and 2 bases at J, leaving 3 bases unmatched. The CDR3 bases are TGTGCCAGCAGCTTAGGGGGGACTAACACAGATACGCAGTATTTT. Its translation: CASSLGGTNTDTQYF.

The chain uses TRBV28 and TRBJ2-3, with 7 nucleotides matching TRBD2. J gave up 4 bases and V 4 bases, and 11 bases lay outside the gene matches. Germline CDR1 is MDHEN and CDR2 is SYDVKM. This CDR3 contains 16 residues. The CDR3 DNA follows: TGTGCCAGCAGTTCCCACTGGAGCGGGACGGCAGATACGCAGTATTTT. Residues: CASSSHWSGTADTQYF.

The chain recombines TRBV6-1 with TRBJ2-6; D might be TRBD1 (6 bases). Trimming pared 10 bases from V and 4 bases from J, leaving 14 bases between. Looked up from germline, CDR1 is MNHNS and CDR2 is SASEGT. This CDR3 is 14 amino acids long. In nucleotides, the CDR3 is TGTGCCACCAACAGGGATAGAGGGGCCAACGTCCTGACTTTC. Amino acid sequence: CATNRDRGANVLTF.